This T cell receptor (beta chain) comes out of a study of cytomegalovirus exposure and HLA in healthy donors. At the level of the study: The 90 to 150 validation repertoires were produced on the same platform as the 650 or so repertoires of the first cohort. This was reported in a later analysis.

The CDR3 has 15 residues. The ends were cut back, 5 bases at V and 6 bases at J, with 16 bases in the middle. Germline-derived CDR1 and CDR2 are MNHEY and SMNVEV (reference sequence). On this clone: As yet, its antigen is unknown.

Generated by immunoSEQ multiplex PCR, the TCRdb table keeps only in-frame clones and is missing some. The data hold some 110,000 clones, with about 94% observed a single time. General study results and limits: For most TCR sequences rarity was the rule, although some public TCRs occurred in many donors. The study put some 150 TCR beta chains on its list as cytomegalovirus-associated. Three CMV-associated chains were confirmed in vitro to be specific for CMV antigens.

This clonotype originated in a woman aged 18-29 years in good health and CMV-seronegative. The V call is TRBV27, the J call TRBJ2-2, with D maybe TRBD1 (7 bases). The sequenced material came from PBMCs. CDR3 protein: CASSPETGRSGELFF. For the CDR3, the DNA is TGTGCCAGCAGTCCGGAGACAGGGAGGTCCGGGGAGCTGTTTTTT.